The 31 T cell receptor beta chains below come from one sample, sequenced in a study of human T cells and chemical hapten exposure. As to time point: patch test 3, about 24 weeks after DPC sensitization. As to treatment: therapeutic diphenylcyclopropenone sensitization with weekly scalp DPC. MiXCR was run by TCRdb on the RACE reads, yielding one entry per CDR3 protein. Counted here are about 190,000 distinct CDR3 sequences, 24% occurring once; the ten biggest clones make up 2.5%. Sequenced material: whole blood, taken in connection with sensitization to the hapten diphenylcyclopropenone (DPC). The receptor source for this set is a woman aged 35 to 49 with alopecia areata. Some clones in this sample may be carry-over from other donors' samples.

This chain joins TRBV18 and TRBJ2-3; 9 bases line up with TRBD1. This CDR3 spans 16 amino acids. J lost 2 bases, V lost 6 bases, and 9 bases had no gene match. CDR1 and CDR2 from the germline V gene are KGHSH and LQKENI. In DNA, the CDR3 is TGTGCCAGCTCCCCGACCGGGACAGGGAACACAGATACGCAGTATTTT. It encodes CASSPTGTGNTDTQYF.

J is TRBJ2-1 and V is TRBV11-2; 9 positions match TRBD2. J lost 9 bases, V lost 5 bases, and 11 bases had no gene match. The CDR3 is 15 amino acids. CDR1 is SGHAT and CDR2 is FQNNGV in the germline V gene. The CDR3 here is CASSIQAGGSGEQFF. CDR3 bases: TGTGCCAGCAGCATCCAAGCGGGAGGTAGCGGTGAGCAGTTCTTC.

The sample holds a few counts of this clonotype. V is TRBV4-3 and J is TRBJ2-1; weak D call: TRBD2 (5 bases). Trimming removed 3 bases at V and 5 bases at J, with 17 bases between. CDR3 size: 16 residues. The germline CDR1 and CDR2 sequences are LGHNA and YSLEER. For the CDR3, the DNA is TGCGCCAGCAGCCAGGACGTAGCGTTAGAGAACAATGAGCAGTTCTTC. Its translation: CASSQDVALENNEQFF.

This clonotype was seen at least ten times. This chain connects TRBV10-3 to TRBJ2-7, with D possibly matching TRBD1 (6 bases). The CDR3 extends over 12 amino acids. Per the germline V gene, CDR1 is ENHRY and CDR2 is SYGVKD. Trimming took off 10 bases at V and 2 bases at J, with 12 bases between the two ends. The CDR3 coding sequence is TGTGCCACCCGGGACACTGCCTACGAGCAGTACTTC. Protein: CATRDTAYEQYF.

V gene TRBV18 combines with J gene TRBJ2-7, with TRBD2 matching 7 bases. The CDR3 sequence is 14 residues long. The germline V gene has CDR1 KGHSH and CDR2 LQKENI. J lost 4 bases, V lost 8 bases, and 11 bases had no gene match. CDR3 nucleotides: TGTGCCAGCAACCCGGGACTATCATTTTACGAGCAGTACTTC. Amino acids: CASNPGLSFYEQYF.

The chain has TRBV20-1 and TRBJ1-1; TRBD1 is a possible D gene (6 bases). The CDR3 has 11 residues. Per germline, CDR1 DFQATT and CDR2 SNEGSKA (reference sequence). Between the trimmed V and J ends, which lost 3 bases and 5 bases, there was a span of 7 bases. CDR3 DNA sequence: TGCAGTGCTAGCGACAGGACTGAAGCTTTCTTT. Protein sequence: CSASDRTEAFF.

This chain links TRBV27 with TRBJ1-2; 10 bases line up with TRBD1. V was pared by 5 bases and J by 0 bases, with 9 bases of the junction left unmatched. Germline V lookup: CDR1 MNHEY, CDR2 SMNVEV (reference sequence). The CDR3 is 17 amino acids. CDR3 sequence reads: CASSEGQGKRANYGYTF. In DNA form, the CDR3 reads TGTGCCAGCAGTGAGGGACAGGGGAAGAGGGCTAACTATGGCTACACCTTC.

The J gene is TRBJ2-7, the V gene TRBV12-3 or TRBV12-4; 9 nucleotides line up with TRBD2. The CDR3 extends over 15 amino acids. V lost 3 bases to trimming and J lost 3 bases; unmatched junction nucleotides: 6. CDR3 amino acids: CASSFFLAGNYEQYF. In DNA, the CDR3 is TGTGCCAGCAGTTTTTTTCTAGCGGGGAACTACGAGCAGTACTTC.

This clonotype was seen at least ten times. The chain joins TRBV6-5 to TRBJ2-7, with D possibly being TRBD2 (6 bases). The CDR3 consists of 14 residues. Germline lookup yields CDR1 MNHEY and CDR2 SVGAGI. The germline V and J ends were trimmed by 5 bases and 2 bases, with 13 bases remaining between them. The CDR3 spells CASSQATGAYEQYF. The CDR3 region has the DNA TGTGCCAGCAGTCAAGCTACGGGAGCCTACGAGCAGTACTTC.

This chain connects TRBV27 to TRBJ2-1; perhaps TRBD1 as D (7 bases). Trimming shortened V by 4 bases and J by 4 bases, and 20 bases separated the two germline ends. The germline V gene has CDR1 MNHEY and CDR2 SMNVEV (reference sequence). The CDR3 is 17 residues long. The CDR3 region is CASSSPSWRGRYNEQFF. CDR3 nucleotides: TGTGCCAGCAGTTCCCCCTCTTGGAGGGGGCGTTACAATGAGCAGTTCTTC.

This clonotype was picked up a small number of times. The chain has TRBV20-1 and TRBJ2-7, with 10 positions matching TRBD1. Germline CDR1 and CDR2: DFQATT and SNEGSKA (reference sequence). CDR3 length: 13 residues. Losses at the gene ends were 2 bases for V and 3 bases for J; bases not matched to a gene: 1. CDR3 loop: CSARRTGGYEQYF. As DNA, the CDR3 is TGCAGTGCTAGACGGACAGGGGGCTACGAGCAGTACTTC.

This clonotype was counted between two and nine times. V gene TRBV28 combines with J gene TRBJ2-3, with D possibly being TRBD2 (6 bases). The CDR3 runs to 14 residues. Trimming removed 6 bases at V and 0 bases at J, with 10 bases between. Germline loops: CDR1 MDHEN, CDR2 SYDVKM. CDR3 loop: CASRGGTSTDTQYF. The CDR3 DNA sequence: TGTGCCAGCAGGGGCGGGACTAGCACAGATACGCAGTATTTT.

In its sample, this clonotype was seen many times. This chain joins TRBV7-9 and TRBJ2-1; the D is unclear. Trimming cost V 2 bases and J 6 bases, with 8 bases left between them. Looked up from germline, CDR1 is SEHNR and CDR2 is FQNEAQ (reference sequence). The CDR3 length is 13 residues. CDR3 residues: CASSLQNSNEQFF. Written as DNA, the CDR3 is TGTGCCAGCAGCTTACAGAATAGCAATGAGCAGTTCTTC.

CDR3 DNA: TGTGCCAGCAAAAGGGCTAGCGGAGGGGGGACCGGGGAGCTGTTTTTT. Protein product: CASKRASGGGTGELFF. V gene TRBV7-3 combines with J gene TRBJ2-2; possibly TRBD2 for D (7 bases). The CDR3 is made up of 16 amino acids. The V end lost 7 bases, the J end lost 5 bases, and 20 bases lay between the germline ends. The germline V gene has CDR1 SGHTA and CDR2 FQGTGA. The variable domain in full, with the rest retrieved from reference TRBV7-3 and TRBJ2-2, is GAGVSQTPSNKVTEKGKYVELRCDPISGHTALYWYRQSLGQGPEFLIYFQGTGAADDSGLPNDRFFAVRPEGSVSTLKIQRTERGDSAVYLCASKRASGGGTGELFFGEGSRLTVL.

This clonotype came up a few times. The chain uses TRBV30 and TRBJ1-5; D is unclear. Trimming pared 0 bases from V and 4 bases from J, leaving 7 bases between. This CDR3 spans 13 amino acids. CDR1 is GTSNPN and CDR2 is SVGIG in the germline V gene (reference sequence). The CDR3 sequence: CAWSVGGNQPQHF. CDR3 bases: TGTGCCTGGAGTGTGGGAGGGAATCAGCCCCAGCATTTT.

V and J are TRBV7-3 and TRBJ2-5, with D perhaps assigned TRBD1 or TRBD2 (6 bases each). Germline CDR1 SGHTA, CDR2 FQGTGA. Deletions cut 4 bases from V and 5 bases from J, with 20 bases between. The CDR3 has 16 amino acids. The CDR3 DNA reads TGTGCCAGCAGCTCTGGAGGTACAGGGAGCGGGGAGACCCAGTACTTC. It specifies CASSSGGTGSGETQYF.

This clonotype was seen repeatedly, ten times or more. This sequence joins TRBV29-1 and TRBJ2-1, with 8 nucleotides matching TRBD1. Germline-derived CDR1 and CDR2 are SQVTM and ANQGSEA. V trimming: 5 bases; J trimming: 7 bases; junction bases outside the gene matches: 1. This CDR3 has 11 amino acids. This CDR3 is CSVRQGNEQFF. In DNA, the CDR3 is TGCAGCGTTAGACAGGGGAATGAGCAGTTCTTC.

This clonotype was recorded at least ten times. The chain employs TRBV6-5 and TRBJ2-5, with D perhaps matching TRBD2 (6 bases). Germline assignment: CDR1 MNHEY and CDR2 SVGAGI. This CDR3 spans 12 amino acids. The V end was cut by 6 bases, the J end by 5 bases, with 10 bases between. CDR3: CASSSRGETQYF. The CDR3, as DNA: TGTGCCAGCAGCTCTCGGGGGGAGACCCAGTACTTC.

This clonotype has only a few counts. The chain uses TRBV6-6 and TRBJ2-2; D is undetermined. The V gene lost 2 bases and the J gene lost 3 bases, with 7 bases spanning the gap. Looked up from germline, CDR1 is MNHNY and CDR2 is SVGAGI (reference sequence). The CDR3 consists of 14 residues. In DNA form, the CDR3 reads TGTGCCAGCAGTTACGTTGGATACACCGGGGAGCTGTTTTTT. This translates into CASSYVGYTGELFF.

This clonotype was observed a few times. The V call is TRBV20-1, the J call TRBJ2-3; D unresolved. This CDR3 comprises 12 residues. Germline V gene lookup returns CDR1 DFQATT and CDR2 SNEGSKA (reference sequence). CDR3 residues: CRGQHYTDTQYF. As DNA, the CDR3 is TGCAGGGGCCAACACTACACAGATACGCAGTATTTT.

The rearrangement uses TRBV24-1 and TRBJ2-1, with 7 positions matching TRBD2. Germline CDR1 reads KGHDR; CDR2 reads SFDVKD. The CDR3 is 15 amino acids. The trim removed 2 bases at V and 3 bases at J, leaving 3 bases unmatched. The CDR3 bases are TGTGCCACCAGTGATTCTCCTAGCGGCTACAATGAGCAGTTCTTC. Its translation is CATSDSPSGYNEQFF.

The chain links TRBV11-1 to TRBJ2-2; 8 nucleotides agree with TRBD1. Trimming at V came to 5 bases and at J to 3 bases, leaving 5 bases not matched to a gene. The length of the CDR3 is 15 residues. From germline, CDR1 is SGHAT and CDR2 FQDESV (reference sequence). CDR3 nucleotide sequence: TGTGCCAGCAGCATTGACAGGGGCGACACCGGGGAGCTGTTTTTT. Translation gives CASSIDRGDTGELFF.

The J gene is TRBJ1-2, the V gene TRBV3-1, with D unresolved. CDR3 size: 17 residues. The V gene's germline CDR1 is LGHDT and CDR2 YNNKEL (reference sequence). The germline V and J ends were trimmed by 0 bases and 7 bases, with 21 bases remaining between them. CDR3 nucleotides: TGTGCCAGCAGCCAAGACGGGTATCAATTCGAGTCCGCTGGCTACACCTTC. Translation: CASSQDGYQFESAGYTF.

The chain uses TRBV6-6 and TRBJ1-4; 7 nucleotides align to TRBD1. V lost 7 bases, J lost 8 bases, and 10 bases stayed unmatched. Germline V gene sequence: CDR1 MNHNY, CDR2 SVGAGI (reference sequence). CDR3 length equals 14 residues. CDR3 nucleotide sequence: TGTGCCAGCATCCAGGGAGGGGGCGTAGAAAAACTGTTTTTT. Its protein is CASIQGGGVEKLFF.

This clonotype was seen a handful of times. The V gene is TRBV5-5, the J gene TRBJ1-2; 8 bases agree with TRBD1. V was pared by 0 bases and J by 4 bases, with 5 bases of the junction left unmatched. CDR1 and CDR2 (germline): SGHKS, YYEKEE (reference sequence). This CDR3 has 15 amino acids. CDR3 nucleotides: TGTGCCAGCAGCTTGGCCGGGACAGGAGCCTATGGCTACACCTTC. It encodes CASSLAGTGAYGYTF.

The chain joins TRBV7-2 to TRBJ2-5, with 9 bases aligning to TRBD2. Germline V gives CDR1 SGHTA, CDR2 FQGNSA. There are 15 residues in the CDR3. Losses at the gene ends were 5 bases for V and 7 bases for J; bases not matched to a gene: 11. In nucleotides, the CDR3 is TGTGCCAGCAGCGTAGAGGGACTAGCACTAGGGACCCAGTACTTC. This gives the protein CASSVEGLALGTQYF. The full variable domain, in which reference TRBV7-2 and TRBJ2-5 provide the parts outside the CDR3, is GAGVSQSPSNKVTEKGKDVELRCDPISGHTALYWYRQSLGQGLEFLIYFQGNSAPDKSGLPSDRFSAERTGGSVSTLTIQRTQQEDSAVYLCASSVEGLALGTQYFGPGTRLLVL.

The rearrangement links TRBV28 to TRBJ2-1, with 11 positions matching TRBD2. Germline V gives CDR1 MDHEN, CDR2 SYDVKM. CDR3 length equals 15 residues. Germline trimming cut 5 bases from V and 11 bases from J; bases unmatched to any gene: 11. DNA of the CDR3: TGTGCCAGCAGTCTCCCGGGACTAGCGGACTACCAGCAGTTCTTC. Encoded protein: CASSLPGLADYQQFF.

The genes are TRBV10-3 and TRBJ2-1, with D tentatively TRBD2 (6 bases). Germline CDR1 ENHRY, CDR2 SYGVKD. Trimming took 3 bases from V and 3 from J, leaving 15 bases between them. This CDR3 is built from 16 residues. CDR3 coding DNA: TGTGCCATCAGTGATACGACTAGGCCTAACTACAATGAGCAGTTCTTC. It codes for CAISDTTRPNYNEQFF.

This clonotype has a single count. One base away lies a much larger clone, so this may be a sequencing read error. The rearrangement joins TRBV5-1 to TRBJ1-5; D is unresolved. Germline V gene lookup returns CDR1 SGHRS and CDR2 YFSETQ. The V end was cut by 0 bases, the J end by 3 bases, with 7 bases between. The CDR3 totals 14 residues. DNA of the CDR3: TGCGCCAGCAGCTTGGGCCTGCTCAATCAGCCCCAGCATTTT. It yields the protein CASSLGLLNQPQHF. Full variable domain (rest looked up from reference TRBV5-1 and TRBJ1-5): KAGVTQTPRYLIKTRGQQVTLSCSPISGHRSVSWYQQTPGQGLQFLFEYFSETQRNKGNFPGRFSGRQFSNSRSEMNVSTLELGDSALYLCASSLGLLNQPQHFGDGTRLSIL.

The V gene is TRBV7-2, the J gene TRBJ2-5; TRBD2 agrees at 7 bases. Germline V gene lookup returns CDR1 SGHTA and CDR2 FQGNSA. The CDR3 length is 16 residues. The J segment lost 4 bases and the V segment lost 2 bases, leaving 10 bases of the junction unmatched. Written as DNA, the CDR3 is TGTGCCAGCAGCTTACTCGTGGGAGGGCGGAGAGAGACCCAGTACTTC. This encodes CASSLLVGGRRETQYF.

This clonotype was picked up many times. The J gene is TRBJ2-5, the V gene TRBV28, with 9 bases aligning to TRBD1. This CDR3 comprises 15 residues. With V trimmed by 6 bases and J by 7 bases, 12 bases remained unmatched. Germline loops: CDR1 MDHEN, CDR2 SYDVKM. CDR3 amino acids: CASSRTGAGSWTQYF. In DNA form, the CDR3 reads TGTGCCAGCAGCAGGACAGGGGCCGGGAGTTGGACCCAGTACTTC.